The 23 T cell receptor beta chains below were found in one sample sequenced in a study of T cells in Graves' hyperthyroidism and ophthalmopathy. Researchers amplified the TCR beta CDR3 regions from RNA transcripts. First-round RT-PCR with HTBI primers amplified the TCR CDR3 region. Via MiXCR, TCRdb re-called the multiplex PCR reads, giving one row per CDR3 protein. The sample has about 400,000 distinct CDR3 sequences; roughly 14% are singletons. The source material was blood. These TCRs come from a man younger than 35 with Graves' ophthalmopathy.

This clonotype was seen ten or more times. Here the CDR3 reads CSARHGQGTTEAFF. CDR3 coding DNA: TGCAGTGCTAGACACGGACAGGGGACCACTGAAGCTTTCTTT. V usage is TRBV20-1 and J usage is TRBJ1-1; 9 nucleotides align to TRBD1. This CDR3 spans 14 amino acids. V was clipped by 2 bases and J by 4 bases; unmatched bases: 5. Germline CDR1 reads DFQATT; CDR2 reads SNEGSKA (reference sequence).

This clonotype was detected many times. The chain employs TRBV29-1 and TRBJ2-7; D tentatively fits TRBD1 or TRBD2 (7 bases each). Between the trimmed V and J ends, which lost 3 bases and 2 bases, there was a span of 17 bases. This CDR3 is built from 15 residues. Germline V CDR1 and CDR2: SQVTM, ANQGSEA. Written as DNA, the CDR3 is TGCAGCGTTGATGGGGGGGGGACAGCGACCTACGAGCAGTACTTC. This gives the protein CSVDGGGTATYEQYF.

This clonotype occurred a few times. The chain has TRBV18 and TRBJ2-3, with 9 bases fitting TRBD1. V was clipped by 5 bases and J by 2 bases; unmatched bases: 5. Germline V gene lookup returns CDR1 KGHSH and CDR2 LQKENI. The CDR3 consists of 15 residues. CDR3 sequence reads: CASSSRTGATDTQYF. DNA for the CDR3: TGTGCCAGCTCATCGCGGACAGGGGCCACAGATACGCAGTATTTT.

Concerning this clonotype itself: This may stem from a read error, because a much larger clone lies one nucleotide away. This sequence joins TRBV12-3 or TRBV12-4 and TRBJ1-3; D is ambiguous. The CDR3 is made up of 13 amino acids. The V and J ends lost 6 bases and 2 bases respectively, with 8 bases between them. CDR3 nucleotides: TGTGCCAGCAGGGGGAGTGCTGGAAACACCATATATTTT. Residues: CASRGSAGNTIYF.

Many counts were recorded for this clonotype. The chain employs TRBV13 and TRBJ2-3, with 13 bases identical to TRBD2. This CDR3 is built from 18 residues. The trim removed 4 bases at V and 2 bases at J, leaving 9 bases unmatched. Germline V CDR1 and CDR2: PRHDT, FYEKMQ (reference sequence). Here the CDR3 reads CASSSNFGTSGITDTQYF. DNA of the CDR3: TGTGCCAGCAGCTCGAATTTCGGGACTAGCGGGATCACAGATACGCAGTATTTT.

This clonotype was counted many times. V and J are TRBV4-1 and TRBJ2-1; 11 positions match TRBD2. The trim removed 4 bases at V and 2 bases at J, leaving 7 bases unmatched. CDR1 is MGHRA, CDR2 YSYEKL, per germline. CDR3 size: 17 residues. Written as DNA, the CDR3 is TGCGCCAGCAGCCCCAGACTAGCGGGGTTCACCTACAATGAGCAGTTCTTC. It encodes CASSPRLAGFTYNEQFF.

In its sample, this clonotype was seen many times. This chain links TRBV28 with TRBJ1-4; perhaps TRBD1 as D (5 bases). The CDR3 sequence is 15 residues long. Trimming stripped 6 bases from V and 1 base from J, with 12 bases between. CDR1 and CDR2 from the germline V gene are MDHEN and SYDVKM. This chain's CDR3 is CASSFSGGTNEKLFF. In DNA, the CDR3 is TGTGCCAGCAGCTTCAGCGGGGGAACTAATGAAAAACTGTTTTTT.

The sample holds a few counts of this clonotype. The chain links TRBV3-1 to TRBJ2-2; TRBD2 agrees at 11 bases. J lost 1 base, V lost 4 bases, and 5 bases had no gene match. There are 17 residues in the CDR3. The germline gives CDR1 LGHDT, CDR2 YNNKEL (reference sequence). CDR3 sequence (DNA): TGTGCCAGCAGCCGAGAGGGACTAGCGGTGAACACCGGGGAGCTGTTTTTT. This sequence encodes CASSREGLAVNTGELFF.

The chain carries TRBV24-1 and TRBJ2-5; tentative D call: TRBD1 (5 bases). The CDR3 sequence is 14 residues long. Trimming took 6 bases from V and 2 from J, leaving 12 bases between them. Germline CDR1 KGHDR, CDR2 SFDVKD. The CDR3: CATSPDSSQETQYF. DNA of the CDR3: TGTGCCACCAGTCCCGACAGTTCTCAAGAGACCCAGTACTTC.

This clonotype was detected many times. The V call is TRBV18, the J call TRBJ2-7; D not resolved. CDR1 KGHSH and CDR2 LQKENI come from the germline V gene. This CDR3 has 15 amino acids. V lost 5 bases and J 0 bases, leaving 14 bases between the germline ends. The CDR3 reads CASSWSPESSYEQYF. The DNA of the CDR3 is TGTGCCAGCTCATGGTCGCCAGAGAGCTCCTACGAGCAGTACTTC.

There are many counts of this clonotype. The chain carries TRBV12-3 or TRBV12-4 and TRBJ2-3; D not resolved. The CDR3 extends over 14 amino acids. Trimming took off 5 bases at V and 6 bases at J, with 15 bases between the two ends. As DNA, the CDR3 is TGTGCCAGCAGTCTACTCCACACGCGGGATACGCAGTATTTT. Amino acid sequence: CASSLLHTRDTQYF.

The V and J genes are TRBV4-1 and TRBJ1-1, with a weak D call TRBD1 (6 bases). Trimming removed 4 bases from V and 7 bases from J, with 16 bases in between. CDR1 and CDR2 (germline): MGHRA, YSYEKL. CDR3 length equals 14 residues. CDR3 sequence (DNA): TGCGCCAGCAGCCTCCAACCGGACAGACATGAAGCTTTCTTT. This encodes CASSLQPDRHEAFF.

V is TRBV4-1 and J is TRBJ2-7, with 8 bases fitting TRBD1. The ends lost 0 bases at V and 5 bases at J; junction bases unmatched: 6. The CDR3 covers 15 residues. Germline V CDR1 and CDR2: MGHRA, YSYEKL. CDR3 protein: CASSQEWTGSHEQYF. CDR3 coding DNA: TGCGCCAGCAGCCAAGAATGGACAGGGTCCCACGAGCAGTACTTC.

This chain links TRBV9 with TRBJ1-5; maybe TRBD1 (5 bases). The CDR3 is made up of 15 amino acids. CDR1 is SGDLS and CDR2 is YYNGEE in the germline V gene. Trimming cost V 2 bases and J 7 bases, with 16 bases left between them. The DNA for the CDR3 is TGTGCCAGCAGCGTGGGGGGGGGTACCGGCCAGCCCCAGCATTTT. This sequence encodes CASSVGGGTGQPQHF.

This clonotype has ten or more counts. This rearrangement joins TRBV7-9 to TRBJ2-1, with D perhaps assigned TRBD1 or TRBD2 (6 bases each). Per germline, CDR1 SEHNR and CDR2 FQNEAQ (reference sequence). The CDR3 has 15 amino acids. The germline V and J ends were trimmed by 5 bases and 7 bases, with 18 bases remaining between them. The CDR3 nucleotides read TGTGCCAGCAGCCAGGAAACAGGGAGGAAGAATGAGCAGTTCTTC. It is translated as CASSQETGRKNEQFF.

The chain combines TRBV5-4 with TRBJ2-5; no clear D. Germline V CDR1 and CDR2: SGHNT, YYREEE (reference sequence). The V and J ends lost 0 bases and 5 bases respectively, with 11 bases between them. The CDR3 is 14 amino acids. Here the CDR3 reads CASSLDYRAETQYF. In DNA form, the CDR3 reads TGTGCCAGCAGCTTGGACTACCGCGCGGAGACCCAGTACTTC.

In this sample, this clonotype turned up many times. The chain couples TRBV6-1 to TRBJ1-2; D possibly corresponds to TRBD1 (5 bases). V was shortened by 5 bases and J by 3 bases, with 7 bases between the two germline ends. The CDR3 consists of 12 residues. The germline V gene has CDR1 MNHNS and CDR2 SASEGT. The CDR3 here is CASSKTDYGYTF. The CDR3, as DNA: TGTGCCAGCAGTAAGACAGACTATGGCTACACCTTC.

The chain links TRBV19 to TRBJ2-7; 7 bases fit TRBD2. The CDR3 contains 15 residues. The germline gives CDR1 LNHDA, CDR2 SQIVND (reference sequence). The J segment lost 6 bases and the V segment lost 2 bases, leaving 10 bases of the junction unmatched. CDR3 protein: CASSISGGGLGEQYF. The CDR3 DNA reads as TGTGCCAGTAGTATATCCGGCGGGGGATTAGGCGAGCAGTACTTC.

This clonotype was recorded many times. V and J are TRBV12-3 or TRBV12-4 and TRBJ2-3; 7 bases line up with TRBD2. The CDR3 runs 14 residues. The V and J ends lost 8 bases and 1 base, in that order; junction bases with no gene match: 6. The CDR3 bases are TGTGCCAGCTCCACCAGCGGGGGCACAGATACGCAGTATTTT. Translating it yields CASSTSGGTDTQYF.

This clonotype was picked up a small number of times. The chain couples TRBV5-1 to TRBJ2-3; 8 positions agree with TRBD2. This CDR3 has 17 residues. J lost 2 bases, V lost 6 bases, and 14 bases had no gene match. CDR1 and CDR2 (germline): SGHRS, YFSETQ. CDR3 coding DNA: TGCGCCAGCATTAGCGGGAACTCCCCACTCTTCACAGATACGCAGTATTTT. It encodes CASISGNSPLFTDTQYF.

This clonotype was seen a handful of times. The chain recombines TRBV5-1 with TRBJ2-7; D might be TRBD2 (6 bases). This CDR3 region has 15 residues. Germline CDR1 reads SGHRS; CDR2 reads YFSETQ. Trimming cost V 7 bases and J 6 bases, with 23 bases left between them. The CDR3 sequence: CASGNGTPIPSEQYF. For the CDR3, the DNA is TGCGCCAGCGGAAACGGGACTCCGATTCCCTCCGAGCAGTACTTC.

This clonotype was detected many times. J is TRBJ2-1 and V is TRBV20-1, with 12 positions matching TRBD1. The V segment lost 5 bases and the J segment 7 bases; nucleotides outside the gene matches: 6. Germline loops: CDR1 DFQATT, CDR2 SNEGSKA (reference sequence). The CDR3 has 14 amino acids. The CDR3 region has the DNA TGCAGTGCTCCGGAGGGACAGGGGGCAAATGAGCAGTTCTTC. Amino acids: CSAPEGQGANEQFF.

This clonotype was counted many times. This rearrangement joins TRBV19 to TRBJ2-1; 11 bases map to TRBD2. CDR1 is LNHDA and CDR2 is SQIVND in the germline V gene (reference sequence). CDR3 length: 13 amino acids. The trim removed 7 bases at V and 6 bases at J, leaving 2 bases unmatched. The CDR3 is CASIGTSGNEQFF. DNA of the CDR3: TGTGCCAGTATCGGGACTAGCGGCAATGAGCAGTTCTTC.